The subject of this entry is one TCR beta chain. Study processing details: The authors estimated nucleated cell counts from reference gene primer amplification. Measured with immunoSEQ multiplex PCR; TCRdb has only the in-frame clones, and not every one. From that table come the V and J calls and clone size; the DNA was used to work out D and trimming. The profile shows 230,000 or so clones, around 82% of them singletons. Trimming at V came to 6 bases and at J to 9 bases, leaving 4 bases not matched to a gene. This CDR3 region has 13 residues. Germline-derived CDR1 and CDR2 are MNHEY and SVGAGI. The sample comes from a study of blood T cell repertoires in COVID-19. Study in general: Collection of acute and convalescent COVID-19 samples took place in the United States, Italy and Spain. Nucleic acid was either cDNA or gDNA, and it came from T cells, B-cell-depleted T cells, or PBMCs.

The chain uses TRBV6-5 and TRBJ2-1; 11 nucleotides line up with TRBD2. The sequencing input was peripheral blood. The TCR comes from a man in his forties with active or convalescent COVID-19. CDR3 region: CASSRTSGGEQFF. CDR3 DNA: TGTGCCAGCAGCCGAACTAGCGGGGGTGAGCAGTTCTTC.